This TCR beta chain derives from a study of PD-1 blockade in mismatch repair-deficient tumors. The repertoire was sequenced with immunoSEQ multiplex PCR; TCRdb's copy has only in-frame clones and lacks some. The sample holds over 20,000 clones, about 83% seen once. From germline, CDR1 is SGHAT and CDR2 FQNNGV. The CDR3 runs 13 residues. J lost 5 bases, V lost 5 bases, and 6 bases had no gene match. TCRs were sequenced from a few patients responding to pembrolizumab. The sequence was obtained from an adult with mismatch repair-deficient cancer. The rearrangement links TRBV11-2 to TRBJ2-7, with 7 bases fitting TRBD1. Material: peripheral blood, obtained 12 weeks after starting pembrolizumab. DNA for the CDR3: TGTGCCAGCAGCCGCGACAGGGCCCACGAGCAGTACTTC. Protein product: CASSRDRAHEQYF.